A selection of T cell receptor beta chains follows, all from one sample in a study of beta chain features in type 1 diabetes. The data were produced by immunoSEQ multiplex PCR, yet TCRdb's version contains in-frame clones alone and is incomplete. The sample includes 500,000 to 700,000 clones, about a sixth of them seen just once. The specimen was naive CD4+ T cells from blood. These receptor sequences come from a young man in good health. CDR3s include the opening cysteine and the closing phenylalanine or tryptophan. Fields, in order: clone size, J gene, D gene, V gene, CDR3 DNA, CDR3 protein. A D gene is named only where the DNA matches it firmly. Not every row has a clone size; where given, it reads once, few, many or a size class.

>NA|TRBJ2-2|NA|TRBV28
TGTGCCAGCAGTTTACCTCGGCAGTTAGACACCGGGGAGCTGTTTTTT
CASSLPRQLDTGELFF
>few|TRBJ1-3|TRBD1|TRBV7-9
TGTGCCAGCAGCCGGACAGGGAAATCTGGAAACACCATATATTTT
CASSRTGKSGNTIYF
>few|TRBJ2-5|NA|TRBV9
TGTGCCAGTTCAGAGGGCCCCTTCCAAGAGACCCAGTACTTC
CASSEGPFQETQYF
>NA|TRBJ1-1|TRBD1|TRBV11-3
TGTGCCAGCAGCTCAAGACAGGGCGCGACTGAAGCTTTCTTT
CASSSRQGATEAFF
>few|TRBJ1-4|NA|TRBV28
TGTGCCAGCAGCCAGGGAGGAAGGGATGAAAAACTGTTTTTT
CASSQGGRDEKLFF
>few|TRBJ1-6|TRBD1|TRBV7-3
TGTGCCAGCAGCCCCGGACAGGGGGCTGGTTCACCCCTCCACTTT
CASSPGQGAGSPLHF
>NA|TRBJ2-4|TRBD2|TRBV6-5
TGTGCCAGCAGTTTGACTAGCGGGTTAGCCAAAAACATTCAGTACTTC
CASSLTSGLAKNIQYF
>NA|TRBJ1-2|TRBD1|TRBV7-3
TGTGCCAGCAGCCCCTCCGGGACAGGGTACGGCTACACCTTC
CASSPSGTGYGYTF
>NA|TRBJ2-7|TRBD1|TRBV25-1
TGTGCCAGCAGTGAGGGGACAGGGTCATACGAGCAGTACTTC
CASSEGTGSYEQYF
>few|TRBJ2-1|NA|TRBV2
TGTGCCAGCAGTGCCAGGGTTGAGCAGTTCTTC
CASSARVEQFF
>few|TRBJ2-3|NA|TRBV7-9
TGTGCCAGCAGCTTGGAAGATACGCAGTATTTT
CASSLEDTQYF
>few|TRBJ2-1|TRBD2|TRBV6-5
TGTGCCACCCACCCAGCGGGGGGGGTGGATGAGCAGTTCTTC
CATHPAGGVDEQFF
>few|TRBJ2-1|TRBD2|TRBV28
TGTGCCAGCAGTGTAAGCGGGAGAGCCAGAGATGAGCAGTTCTTC
CASSVSGRARDEQFF
>few|TRBJ2-6|NA|TRBV4-3
TGCGCCAGCAGCCCAAGGGTGCCGGGGGCCAACGTCCTGACTTTC
CASSPRVPGANVLTF
>NA|TRBJ1-5|NA|TRBV15
TGTGCCACCAGAGTGGGGAAAGGGAACCGCTTTTATAGCAATCAGCCCCAGCATTTT
CATRVGKGNRFYSNQPQHF
>NA|TRBJ2-7|NA|TRBV5-1
TGCGCCAGCAGCTTGGATTACGAGCAGTACTTC
CASSLDYEQYF
>NA|TRBJ2-1|NA|TRBV27
TGTGCCAGCAGTTCCCGGGACAACTCCTACAATGAGCAGTTCTTC
CASSSRDNSYNEQFF
>few|TRBJ2-7|TRBD2|TRBV4-2
TGTGCCAGCAGCCAAGATCGGCTAGCGGGAGGTAGGAACGAGCAGTACTTC
CASSQDRLAGGRNEQYF
>NA|TRBJ1-2|NA|TRBV6-6
TGTGCCAGCAGTTTGAGAACGGACGGCTACACCTTC
CASSLRTDGYTF
>NA|TRBJ1-4|NA|TRBV2
TGTGCCACCATACGCAGGGACATTGTGAATGAAAAACTGTTTTTT
CATIRRDIVNEKLFF
>NA|TRBJ2-7|NA|TRBV25-1
TGTGCCAGCAGGGCCGACACGGGCTACGAGCAGTACTTC
CASRADTGYEQYF
>few|TRBJ2-3|TRBD1|TRBV5-1
TGCGCCAGCAGCCAGAGACAGGGCAGCACAGATACGCAGTATTTT
CASSQRQGSTDTQYF
>many|TRBJ2-1|TRBD1|TRBV10-3
TGTGCCACAGGGACAGGGTACAATGAGCAGTTCTTC
CATGTGYNEQFF
>NA|TRBJ2-3|NA|TRBV7-2
TGTGCCAGCAGCTTAGGGGGGACTTCTAGCACAGATACGCAGTATTTT
CASSLGGTSSTDTQYF
>few|TRBJ2-2|NA|TRBV2
TGTGCCAGCAGTGTGTCGTACGGGACGAACACCGGGGAGCTGTTTTTT
CASSVSYGTNTGELFF
>few|TRBJ2-7|TRBD2|TRBV7-2
TGTGCCAGCAGCATATCCGGGACTAGCGGGAGGGCCTACGAGCAGTACTTC
CASSISGTSGRAYEQYF
>few|TRBJ1-2|NA|TRBV5-4
TGTGCCAGCAGCTTGCCCCTCGGGGTATATGGCTACACCTTC
CASSLPLGVYGYTF
>few|TRBJ2-7|NA|TRBV23-1
TGCGCCAGCAGTCAATCGAGGGCCCGGCGGACCGAGCAGTACTTC
CASSQSRARRTEQYF
>few|TRBJ1-2|NA|TRBV18
TGTGCCAGCTCACCAGGAAATCAGCAGGACATTTTTTATGGCTACACCTTC
CASSPGNQQDIFYGYTF
>NA|TRBJ1-3|TRBD1|TRBV18
TGTGCCAGCTCACCTGGGACAGATCTGAGAAACACCATATATTTT
CASSPGTDLRNTIYF
>few|TRBJ1-6|NA|TRBV18
TGTGCCAGCTCACACAGGGTTGATTCACCCCTCCACTTT
CASSHRVDSPLHF
>NA|TRBJ2-5|NA|TRBV7-7
TGTGCTAGCAGCTTGTCCGGGTACCAAGAGACCCAGTACTTC
CASSLSGYQETQYF
>NA|TRBJ2-7|TRBD1|TRBV27
TGTGCCAGCAGTCTCCGGGACAGGGCCTACGAGCAGTACTTC
CASSLRDRAYEQYF
>few|TRBJ2-7|NA|TRBV5-1
TGCGCCAGCAGCCCGGGGTACTCCTACGAGCAGTACTTC
CASSPGYSYEQYF
>NA|TRBJ1-6|NA|TRBV4-1
TGCGCCAGCAGCCACGAATATAATTCACCCCTCCACTTT
CASSHEYNSPLHF
>NA|TRBJ2-1|NA|TRBV7-2
TGTGCCAGCAGCGTGTTGGATGAGCAGTTCTTC
CASSVLDEQFF
>NA|TRBJ1-1|TRBD1|TRBV9
TGTGCCAGCAGCACCGGGACAGGGGAGCTCGGAGCTTTCTTT
CASSTGTGELGAFF
>few|TRBJ1-5|NA|TRBV6-4
TGTGCCAGCATCGGACGGTATAGCAATCAGCCCCAGCATTTT
CASIGRYSNQPQHF
>few|TRBJ1-4|NA|TRBV6-6
TGTGCCAGCAGTTTTCCGACAGGACAACTGTTTTTT
CASSFPTGQLFF
>NA|TRBJ1-5|NA|TRBV7-9
TGTGCCAGCAGCTTAAAGGGGGAGCAGCCCCAGCATTTT
CASSLKGEQPQHF
>NA|TRBJ2-3|NA|TRBV6-6
TGTGCCAGCAGTCAGGGGCTGTCAGATACGCAGTATTTT
CASSQGLSDTQYF
>NA|TRBJ2-7|TRBD1|TRBV5-1
TGCGCCAGCAGCTCCGGACAGGAACAAATCTACGAGCAGTACTTC
CASSSGQEQIYEQYF
>few|TRBJ2-3|TRBD2|TRBV9
TGTGCCAGCAGCCCAGAGACTAGCGGGATCCCTGATACGCAGTATTTT
CASSPETSGIPDTQYF
>NA|TRBJ1-1|NA|TRBV25-1
TGTGCCAGCAGTGATGGGTGGGGCAGTGGGACGGACACTGAAGCTTTCTTT
CASSDGWGSGTDTEAFF
>NA|TRBJ2-1|NA|TRBV7-9
TGTGCCAGCAGCTTTGCGTCTGAGCAGTTCTTC
CASSFASEQFF
>NA|TRBJ2-1|NA|TRBV6-5
TGTGCCAGCAGTTCCGACCAGTACAATGAGCAGTTCTTC
CASSSDQYNEQFF
>NA|TRBJ2-7|NA|TRBV19
TGTGCCAGTAGTATCCGGGGCAGCATCTACGAGCAGTACTTC
CASSIRGSIYEQYF
>few|TRBJ2-3|NA|TRBV9
TGTGCCAGCAGCGTAACAAATACGCAGTATTTT
CASSVTNTQYF
>few|TRBJ2-1|NA|TRBV7-9
TGTGCCAGCAGCTCCGTGGGTCGAGGGGTTTGGTCGGACAATGAGCAGTTCTTC
CASSSVGRGVWSDNEQFF
>few|TRBJ1-1|TRBD1|TRBV10-3
TGTGCCATCAGGGGACAGACGAACACTGAAGCTTTCTTT
CAIRGQTNTEAFF
>NA|TRBJ2-7|TRBD1|TRBV5-4
TGTGCCAGCAGCGTAAACAGGGGCTACGAGCAGTACTTC
CASSVNRGYEQYF
>NA|TRBJ2-1|NA|TRBV11-3
TGTGCCAGCAGCCAAAGGCGGGTCAATGAGCAGTTCTTC
CASSQRRVNEQFF
>few|TRBJ1-1|NA|TRBV7-9
TGTGCCAGCAGCGTCATATCGTTGGAAGCTTTCTTT
CASSVISLEAFF
>few|TRBJ1-3|NA|TRBV18
TGTGCCAGCTCACCGGGAACAAAGGGATCTGGAAACACCATATATTTT
CASSPGTKGSGNTIYF